This is a list of T cell receptor beta chains from one sample in a study of blood T cell repertoires in COVID-19. Libraries were prepared by immunoSEQ multiplex PCR; TCRdb keeps only in-frame clonotypes and omits some of them. The sample holds some 390,000 clones, 75% to 90% seen once. The sample comprised PBMCs or T cells enriched from blood (not recorded which). These receptor sequences come from a man between 25 and 39 years old who had recovered from COVID-19. Both conserved end residues are part of each CDR3. A D gene is named only where the DNA matches it firmly. Size is stated for part of the rows, as once, few or many counts, or as a class when the clone is expanded.

V: TRBV28; J: TRBJ1-2; size: NA; D: NA; CDR3: CASSLGWSGYTF; DNA: TGTGCCAGCAGTTTAGGTTGGAGCGGCTACACCTTC
V: TRBV30; J: TRBJ1-1; size: once; D: NA; CDR3: CAWRGAGSEAFF; DNA: TGTGCCTGGAGAGGGGCTGGGTCTGAAGCTTTCTTT
V: TRBV7-3; J: TRBJ2-4; size: NA; D: NA; CDR3: CASSSSGGDIQYF; DNA: TGTGCCAGCAGCTCATCCGGAGGTGACATTCAGTACTTC
V: TRBV6-5; J: TRBJ2-1; size: NA; D: TRBD2; CDR3: CASSYPSGRGNNEQFF; DNA: TGTGCCAGCAGTTACCCCAGCGGGAGGGGGAACAATGAGCAGTTCTTC
V: TRBV14; J: TRBJ1-3; size: NA; D: TRBD1; CDR3: CASSRWDRSSGNTIYF; DNA: TGTGCCAGCAGCCGATGGGACAGGTCCTCTGGAAACACCATATATTTT
V: TRBV5-1; J: TRBJ2-2; size: NA; D: NA; CDR3: CASSWQRITGELFF; DNA: TGCGCCAGCAGCTGGCAGAGGATCACCGGGGAGCTGTTTTTT
V: TRBV27; J: TRBJ1-5; size: NA; D: NA; CDR3: CASTLVYRQPQHF; DNA: TGTGCCAGCACCCTAGTTTACCGACAGCCCCAGCATTTT
V: TRBV15; J: TRBJ1-3; size: NA; D: NA; CDR3: CATSRDIGNTIYF; DNA: TGTGCCACCAGCAGAGATATCGGAAACACCATATATTTT
V: TRBV4-1; J: TRBJ2-7; size: NA; D: NA; CDR3: CASSQESFQVMSHEQYF; DNA: TGCGCCAGCAGCCAAGAGTCATTCCAGGTCATGTCCCACGAGCAGTACTTC
V: TRBV27; J: TRBJ2-3; size: NA; D: TRBD2; CDR3: CASSFRIAGPTDTQYF; DNA: TGTGCCAGCAGTTTTAGGATAGCGGGCCCCACAGATACGCAGTATTTT
V: TRBV18; J: TRBJ2-3; size: NA; D: TRBD1; CDR3: CASSPEFGDRGDLRTDTQYF; DNA: TGTGCCAGCTCACCAGAGTTTGGGGACAGGGGTGATTTGAGGACAGATACGCAGTATTTT
V: TRBV11-2; J: TRBJ2-7; size: NA; D: NA; CDR3: CASSPPRVGGGEQYF; DNA: TGTGCCAGCAGCCCCCCTCGTGTAGGAGGCGGGGAGCAGTACTTC
V: TRBV12-3/TRBV12-4; J: TRBJ2-1; size: NA; D: NA; CDR3: CASSLQASNEQFF; DNA: TGTGCCAGCAGTTTGCAAGCTTCCAATGAGCAGTTCTTC
V: TRBV5-1; J: TRBJ1-1; size: once; D: NA; CDR3: CASSGESRGEAFF; DNA: TGCGCCAGCAGTGGTGAATCCCGGGGAGAAGCTTTCTTT
V: TRBV28; J: TRBJ2-3; size: NA; D: TRBD2; CDR3: CASSSPGLATDTQYF; DNA: TGTGCCAGCAGTTCACCGGGACTAGCCACAGATACGCAGTATTTT
V: TRBV27; J: TRBJ1-6; size: NA; D: TRBD1; CDR3: CASSFKGAGSNSPLHF; DNA: TGTGCCAGCAGTTTTAAGGGGGCGGGTAGTAATTCACCCCTCCACTTT
V: TRBV6-5; J: TRBJ2-5; size: NA; D: TRBD2; CDR3: CASSSGDGETQYF; DNA: TGTGCCAGCAGTAGCGGGGATGGGGAGACCCAGTACTTC
V: TRBV7-9; J: TRBJ2-7; size: NA; D: TRBD1; CDR3: CASSFAGTGGYEQYF; DNA: TGTGCCAGCAGCTTCGCCGGGACAGGGGGCTACGAGCAGTACTTC
V: TRBV9; J: TRBJ2-1; size: few; D: TRBD2; CDR3: CASSGSGTTYNEQFF; DNA: TGTGCCAGCAGCGGATCCGGGACTACCTACAATGAGCAGTTCTTC
V: TRBV3-1/TRBV3-2; J: TRBJ1-6; size: NA; D: NA; CDR3: CASSLGTFGISPLHF; DNA: TGTGCCAGCAGCCTGGGGACATTCGGAATATCACCCCTCCACTTT
V: TRBV2; J: TRBJ1-5; size: NA; D: NA; CDR3: CASSPQGQPQHF; DNA: TGTGCCAGCAGTCCACAGGGTCAGCCCCAGCATTTT
V: TRBV24-1; J: TRBJ2-3; size: NA; D: NA; CDR3: CATSDRTITDTQYF; DNA: TGTGCCACCAGTGATCGGACTATCACAGATACGCAGTATTTT
V: TRBV5-1; J: TRBJ2-3; size: NA; D: NA; CDR3: CASSLEWGRGTDTQYF; DNA: TGCGCCAGCAGCTTGGAATGGGGGCGGGGCACAGATACGCAGTATTTT
V: TRBV24-1; J: TRBJ2-1; size: NA; D: TRBD2; CDR3: CATSLAGGNEQFF; DNA: TGTGCCACCAGTCTAGCGGGAGGTAATGAGCAGTTCTTC
V: TRBV3-1/TRBV3-2; J: TRBJ2-1; size: NA; D: TRBD1; CDR3: CASSQQAGTGTFF; DNA: TGTGCCAGCAGCCAGCAAGCCGGGACAGGGACGTTCTTC
V: TRBV2; J: TRBJ1-4; size: few; D: NA; CDR3: CASRTTATNEKLFF; DNA: TGTGCCAGCAGGACAACAGCAACTAATGAAAAACTGTTTTTT
V: TRBV6-5; J: TRBJ2-7; size: once; D: TRBD2; CDR3: CASSYSWLAGGNEQYF; DNA: TGTGCCAGCAGTTACTCGTGGCTAGCGGGAGGAAATGAGCAGTACTTC
V: TRBV5-6; J: TRBJ1-1; size: NA; D: NA; CDR3: CASSLQGFVNTEAFF; DNA: TGTGCCAGCAGCTTACAGGGTTTCGTGAACACTGAAGCTTTCTTT
V: TRBV19; J: TRBJ1-3; size: NA; D: TRBD1; CDR3: CASIARDSSSGNTIYF; DNA: TGTGCCAGTATCGCCAGGGACAGCAGCTCTGGAAACACCATATATTTT
V: TRBV7-9; J: TRBJ1-6; size: NA; D: NA; CDR3: CASSLTMNNSPLHF; DNA: TGTGCCAGCAGCTTGACAATGAATAATTCACCCCTCCACTTT
V: TRBV3-1/TRBV3-2; J: TRBJ2-1; size: NA; D: NA; CDR3: CASSRDSPNEQFF; DNA: TGTGCCAGCAGCCGTGATAGCCCGAATGAGCAGTTCTTC
V: TRBV4-1; J: TRBJ2-1; size: once; D: NA; CDR3: CASSQDHGVSYNEQFF; DNA: TGCGCCAGCAGCCAAGATCACGGGGTCTCCTACAATGAGCAGTTCTTC
V: TRBV18; J: TRBJ2-2; size: NA; D: TRBD1; CDR3: CASSPTGTGVNTGELFF; DNA: TGTGCCAGCTCACCTACCGGGACAGGGGTGAACACCGGGGAGCTGTTTTTT
V: TRBV19; J: TRBJ2-2; size: many; D: NA; CDR3: CASSIAGGTGELFF; DNA: TGTGCCAGTAGTATAGCTGGCGGCACCGGGGAGCTGTTTTTT
V: TRBV2; J: TRBJ1-3; size: NA; D: NA; CDR3: CASSEQLTGNTIYF; DNA: TGTGCCAGCAGTGAACAGTTGACTGGAAACACCATATATTTT
V: TRBV29-1; J: TRBJ1-2; size: NA; D: NA; CDR3: CSAADTRLYGYTF; DNA: TGCAGCGCCGCGGACACCCGCCTCTATGGCTACACCTTC
V: TRBV7-3; J: TRBJ1-2; size: NA; D: TRBD1; CDR3: CASSLFSGQGAGYTF; DNA: TGTGCCAGCAGCTTATTCTCTGGACAGGGTGCGGGCTACACCTTC
V: TRBV6-1; J: TRBJ1-1; size: NA; D: TRBD1; CDR3: CASSEAFGTGGANTEAFF; DNA: TGTGCCAGCAGTGAAGCGTTTGGGACAGGGGGCGCAAACACTGAAGCTTTCTTT